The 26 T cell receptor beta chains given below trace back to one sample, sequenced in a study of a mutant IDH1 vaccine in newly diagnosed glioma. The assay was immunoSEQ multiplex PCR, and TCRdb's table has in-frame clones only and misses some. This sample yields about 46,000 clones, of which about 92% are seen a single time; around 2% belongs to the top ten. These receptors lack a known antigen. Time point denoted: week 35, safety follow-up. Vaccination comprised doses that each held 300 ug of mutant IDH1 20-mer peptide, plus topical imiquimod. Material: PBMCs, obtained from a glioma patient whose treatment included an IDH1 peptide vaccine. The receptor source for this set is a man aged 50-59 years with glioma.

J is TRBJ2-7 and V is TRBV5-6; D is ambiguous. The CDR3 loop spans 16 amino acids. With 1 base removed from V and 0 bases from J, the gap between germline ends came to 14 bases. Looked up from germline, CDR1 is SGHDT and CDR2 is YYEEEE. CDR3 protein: CASSLFWQINSYEQYF. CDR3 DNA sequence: TGTGCCAGCAGCTTGTTTTGGCAGATTAACTCCTACGAGCAGTACTTC.

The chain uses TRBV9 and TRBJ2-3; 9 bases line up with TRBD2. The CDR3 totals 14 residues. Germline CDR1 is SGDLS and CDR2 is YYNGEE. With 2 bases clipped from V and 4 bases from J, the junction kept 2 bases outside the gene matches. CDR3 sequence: CASSVTSGSDTQYF. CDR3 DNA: TGTGCCAGCAGCGTGACTAGCGGTTCAGATACGCAGTATTTT.

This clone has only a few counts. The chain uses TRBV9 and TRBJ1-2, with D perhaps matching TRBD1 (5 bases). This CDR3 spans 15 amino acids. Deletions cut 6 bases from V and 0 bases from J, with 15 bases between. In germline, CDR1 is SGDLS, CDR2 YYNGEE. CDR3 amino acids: CASTGWGGTNYGYTF. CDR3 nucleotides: TGTGCCAGCACAGGCTGGGGGGGAACTAACTATGGCTACACCTTC.

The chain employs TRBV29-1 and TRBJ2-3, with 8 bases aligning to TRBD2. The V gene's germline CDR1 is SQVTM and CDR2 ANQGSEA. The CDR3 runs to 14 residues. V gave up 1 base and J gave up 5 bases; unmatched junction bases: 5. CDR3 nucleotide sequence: TGCAGCGTTGAAGGTAGCGGGAACAGAGATACGCAGTATTTT. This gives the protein CSVEGSGNRDTQYF.

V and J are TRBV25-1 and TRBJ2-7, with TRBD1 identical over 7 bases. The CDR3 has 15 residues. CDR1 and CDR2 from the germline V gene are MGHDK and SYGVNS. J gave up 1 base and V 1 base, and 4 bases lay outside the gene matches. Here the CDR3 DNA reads TGTGCCAGCAGTGAATCGACAGGGTGGTCCTACGAGCAGTACTTC. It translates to CASSESTGWSYEQYF.

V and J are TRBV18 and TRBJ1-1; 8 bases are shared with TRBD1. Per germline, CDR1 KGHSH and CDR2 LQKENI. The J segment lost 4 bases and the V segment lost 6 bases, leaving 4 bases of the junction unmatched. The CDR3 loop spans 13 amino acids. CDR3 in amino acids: CASSQTGGTEAFF. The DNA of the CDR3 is TGTGCCAGCTCCCAAACAGGGGGCACTGAAGCTTTCTTT.

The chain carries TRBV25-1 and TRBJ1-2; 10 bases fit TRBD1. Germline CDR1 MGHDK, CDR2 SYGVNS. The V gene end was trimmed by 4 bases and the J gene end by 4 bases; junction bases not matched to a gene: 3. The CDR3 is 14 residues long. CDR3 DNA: TGTGCCAGCAGTGCAGGGACAGGGGCCTATGGCTACACCTTC. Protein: CASSAGTGAYGYTF.

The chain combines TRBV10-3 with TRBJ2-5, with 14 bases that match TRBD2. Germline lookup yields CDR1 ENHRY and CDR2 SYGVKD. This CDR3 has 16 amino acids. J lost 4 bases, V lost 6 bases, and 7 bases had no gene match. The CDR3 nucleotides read TGTGCCATCAGCCGCCCCGGGACTAGCGGGGGAGAGACCCAGTACTTC. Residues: CAISRPGTSGGETQYF.

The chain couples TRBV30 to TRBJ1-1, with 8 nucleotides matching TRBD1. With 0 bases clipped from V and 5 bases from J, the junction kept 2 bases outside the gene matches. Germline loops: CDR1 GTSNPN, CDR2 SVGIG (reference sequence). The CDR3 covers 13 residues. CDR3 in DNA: TGTGCCTGGAGTGTCACAGGGGGAACTGAAGCTTTCTTT. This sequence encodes CAWSVTGGTEAFF. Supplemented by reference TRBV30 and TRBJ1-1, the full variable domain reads SQTIHQWPATLVQPVGSPLSLECTVEGTSNPNLYWYRQAAGRGLQLLFYSVGIGQISSEVPQNLSASRPQDRQFILSSKKLLLSDSGFYLCAWSVTGGTEAFFGQGTRLTVV.

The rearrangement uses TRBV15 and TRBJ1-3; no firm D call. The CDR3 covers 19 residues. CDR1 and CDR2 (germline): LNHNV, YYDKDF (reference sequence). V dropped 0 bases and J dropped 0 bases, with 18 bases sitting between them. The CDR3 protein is CATSRDQARGLLSGNTIYF. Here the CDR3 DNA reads TGTGCCACCAGCAGAGATCAGGCGAGAGGACTCCTCTCTGGAAACACCATATATTTT.

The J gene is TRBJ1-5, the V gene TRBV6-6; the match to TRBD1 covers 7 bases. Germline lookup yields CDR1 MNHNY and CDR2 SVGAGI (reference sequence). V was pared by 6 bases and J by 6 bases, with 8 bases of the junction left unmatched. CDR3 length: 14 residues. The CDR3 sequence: CASRFPGQPQPQHF. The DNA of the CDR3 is TGTGCCAGCAGGTTCCCGGGACAGCCTCAGCCCCAGCATTTT.

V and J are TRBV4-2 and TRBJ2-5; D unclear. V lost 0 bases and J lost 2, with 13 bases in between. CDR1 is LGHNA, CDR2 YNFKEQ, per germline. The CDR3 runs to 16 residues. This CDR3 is CASSQDSHRAQETQYF. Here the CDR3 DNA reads TGTGCCAGCAGCCAAGACAGCCATCGGGCGCAAGAGACCCAGTACTTC.

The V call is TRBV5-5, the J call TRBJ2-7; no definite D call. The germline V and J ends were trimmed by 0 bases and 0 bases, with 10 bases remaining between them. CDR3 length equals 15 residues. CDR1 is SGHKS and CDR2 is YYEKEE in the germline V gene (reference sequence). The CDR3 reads CASSLGVVSSYEQYF. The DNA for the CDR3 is TGTGCCAGCAGCTTGGGAGTGGTTAGCTCCTACGAGCAGTACTTC.

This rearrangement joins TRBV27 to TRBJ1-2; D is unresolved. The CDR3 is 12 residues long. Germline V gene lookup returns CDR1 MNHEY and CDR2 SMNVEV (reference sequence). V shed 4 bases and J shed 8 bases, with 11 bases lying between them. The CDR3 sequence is CASSSTRRGYTF. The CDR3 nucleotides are TGTGCCAGCAGTTCCACCCGGAGGGGCTACACCTTC.

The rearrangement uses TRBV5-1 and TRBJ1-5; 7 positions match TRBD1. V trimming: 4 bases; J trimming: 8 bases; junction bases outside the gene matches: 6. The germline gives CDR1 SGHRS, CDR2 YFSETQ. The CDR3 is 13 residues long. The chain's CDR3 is CASSQTGKEPQHF. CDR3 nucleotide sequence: TGCGCCAGCAGCCAGACAGGGAAGGAGCCCCAGCATTTT.

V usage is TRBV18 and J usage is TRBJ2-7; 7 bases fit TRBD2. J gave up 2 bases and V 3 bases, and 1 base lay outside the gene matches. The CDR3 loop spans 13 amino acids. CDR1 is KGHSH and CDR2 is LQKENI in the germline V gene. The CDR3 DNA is TGTGCCAGCTCACCCGGGACTACCTACGAGCAGTACTTC. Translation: CASSPGTTYEQYF. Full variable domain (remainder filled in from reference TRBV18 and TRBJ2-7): NAGVMQNPRHLVRRRGQEARLRCSPMKGHSHVYWYRQLPEEGLKFMVYLQKENIIDESGMPKERFSAEFPKEGPSILRIQQVVRGDSAAYFCASSPGTTYEQYFGPGTRLTVT.

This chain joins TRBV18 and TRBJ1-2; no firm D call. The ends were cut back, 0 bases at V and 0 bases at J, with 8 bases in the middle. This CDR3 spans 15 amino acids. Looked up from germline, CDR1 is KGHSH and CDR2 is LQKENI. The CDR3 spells CASSPPGSPNYGYTF. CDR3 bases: TGTGCCAGCTCACCACCGGGGAGCCCTAACTATGGCTACACCTTC. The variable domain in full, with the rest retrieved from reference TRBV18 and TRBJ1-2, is NAGVMQNPRHLVRRRGQEARLRCSPMKGHSHVYWYRQLPEEGLKFMVYLQKENIIDESGMPKERFSAEFPKEGPSILRIQQVVRGDSAAYFCASSPPGSPNYGYTFGSGTRLTVV.

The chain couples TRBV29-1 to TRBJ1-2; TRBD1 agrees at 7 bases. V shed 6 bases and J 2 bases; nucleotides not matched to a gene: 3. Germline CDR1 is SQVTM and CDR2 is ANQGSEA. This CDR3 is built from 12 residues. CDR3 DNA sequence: TGCAGCGTCACCAGGGGGAACTATGGCTACACCTTC. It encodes CSVTRGNYGYTF.

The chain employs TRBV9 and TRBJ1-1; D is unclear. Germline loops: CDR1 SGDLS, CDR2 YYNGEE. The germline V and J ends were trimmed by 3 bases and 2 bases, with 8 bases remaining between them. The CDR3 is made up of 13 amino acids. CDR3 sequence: CASSARVNTEAFF. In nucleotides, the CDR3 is TGTGCCAGCAGCGCCAGAGTTAACACTGAAGCTTTCTTT.

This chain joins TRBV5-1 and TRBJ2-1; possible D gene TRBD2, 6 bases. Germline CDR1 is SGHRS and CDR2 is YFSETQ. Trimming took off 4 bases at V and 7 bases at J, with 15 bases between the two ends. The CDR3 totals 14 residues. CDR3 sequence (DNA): TGCGCCAGCAGCGTGACCTCAAGCGGGAATGAGCAGTTCTTC. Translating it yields CASSVTSSGNEQFF. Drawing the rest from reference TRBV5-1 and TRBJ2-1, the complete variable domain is KAGVTQTPRYLIKTRGQQVTLSCSPISGHRSVSWYQQTPGQGLQFLFEYFSETQRNKGNFPGRFSGRQFSNSRSEMNVSTLELGDSALYLCASSVTSSGNEQFFGPGTRLTVL.

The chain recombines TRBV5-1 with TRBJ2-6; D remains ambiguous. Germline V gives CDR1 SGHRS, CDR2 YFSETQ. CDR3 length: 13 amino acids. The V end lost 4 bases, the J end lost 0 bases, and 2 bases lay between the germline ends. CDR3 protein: CASSHSGANVLTF. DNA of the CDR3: TGCGCCAGCAGCCACTCTGGGGCCAACGTCCTGACTTTC.

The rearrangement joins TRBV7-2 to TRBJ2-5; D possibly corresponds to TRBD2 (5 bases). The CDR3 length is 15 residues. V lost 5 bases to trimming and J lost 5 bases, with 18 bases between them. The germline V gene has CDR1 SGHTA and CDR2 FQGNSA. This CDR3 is CASSPRGGGSETQYF. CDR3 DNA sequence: TGTGCCAGCAGCCCCCGGGGTGGCGGGTCGGAGACCCAGTACTTC.

CDR3: CASSLRVDTQYF. In DNA form, the CDR3 reads TGTGCCAGCAGCTTAAGGGTTGATACGCAGTATTTT. The chain couples TRBV7-8 to TRBJ2-3; D is uncertain. Germline-derived CDR1 and CDR2 are SGHVS and FQNEAQ. CDR3 length: 12 residues. With 2 bases removed from V and 6 bases from J, the gap between germline ends came to 6 bases.

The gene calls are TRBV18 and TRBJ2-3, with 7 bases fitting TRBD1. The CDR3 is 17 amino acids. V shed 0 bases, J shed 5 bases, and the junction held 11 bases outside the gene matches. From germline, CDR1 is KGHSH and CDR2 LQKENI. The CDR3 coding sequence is TGTGCCAGCTCACCACCCCAGGGGTCATCAGGGGGAGATACGCAGTATTTT. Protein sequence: CASSPPQGSSGGDTQYF.

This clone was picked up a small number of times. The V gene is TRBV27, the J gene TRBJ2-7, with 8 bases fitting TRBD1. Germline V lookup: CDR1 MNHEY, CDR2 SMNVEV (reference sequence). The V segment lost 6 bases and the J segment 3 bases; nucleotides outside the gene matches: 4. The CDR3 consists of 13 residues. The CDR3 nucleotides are TGTGCCAGCAGCCAGACAGGGGACTACGAGCAGTACTTC. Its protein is CASSQTGDYEQYF.

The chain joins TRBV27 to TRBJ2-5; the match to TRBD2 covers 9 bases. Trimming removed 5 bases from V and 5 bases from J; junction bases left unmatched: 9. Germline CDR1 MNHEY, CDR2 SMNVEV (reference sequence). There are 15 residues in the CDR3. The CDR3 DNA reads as TGTGCCAGCAGTCCGGGACTAGCTTTGGGGGAGACCCAGTACTTC. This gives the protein CASSPGLALGETQYF.